This entry is about one T cell receptor beta chain. This sample is drawn from a study of cytomegalovirus exposure and HLA in healthy donors. The study ran its PCR with 60 Vbeta and 13 Jbeta primers. Method: immunoSEQ multiplex PCR; TCRdb's copy keeps in-frame clones and lacks some. The repertoire holds roughly 88,000 clones, with about 80% as singletons. The CDR3 contains 16 residues. Germline V gene sequence: CDR1 SGHAT, CDR2 FQNNGV. Trimming took 5 bases from V and 5 from J; bases not matched to a gene: 10. Sequenced material: PBMCs. This clonotype was obtained from a man aged 25-40 years in good health and CMV-seropositive. This chain uses TRBV11-2 with TRBJ2-1, with 9 bases identical to TRBD2. CDR3 bases: TGTGCCAGCAGCCCCTTAGCGGGGGCGGCCCACAATGAGCAGTTCTTC. It specifies CASSPLAGAAHNEQFF.